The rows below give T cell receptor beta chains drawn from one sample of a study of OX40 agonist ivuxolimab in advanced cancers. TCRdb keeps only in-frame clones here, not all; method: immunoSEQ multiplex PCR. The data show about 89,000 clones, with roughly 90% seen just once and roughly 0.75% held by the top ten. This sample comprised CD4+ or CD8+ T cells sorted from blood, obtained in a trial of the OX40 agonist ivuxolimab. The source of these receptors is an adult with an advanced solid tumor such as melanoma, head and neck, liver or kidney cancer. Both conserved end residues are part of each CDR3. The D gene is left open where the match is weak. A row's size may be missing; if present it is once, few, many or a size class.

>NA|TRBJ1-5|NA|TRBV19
CASRIGVENQPQHF
TGTGCCAGTAGGATCGGGGTGGAGAATCAGCCCCAGCATTTT
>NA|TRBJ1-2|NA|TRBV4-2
CASSQGDKDSYGYTF
TGTGCCAGCAGCCAAGGGGATAAGGACAGCTATGGCTACACCTTC
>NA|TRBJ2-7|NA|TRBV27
CASSFNDKHYEQYF
TGTGCCAGCAGTTTCAATGACAAGCACTACGAGCAGTACTTC
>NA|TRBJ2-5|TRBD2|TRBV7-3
CASSTGTTPETQYF
TGTGCCAGCAGCACCGGGACTACCCCAGAGACCCAGTACTTC
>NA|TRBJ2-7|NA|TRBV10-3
CAISESMGVDEQYF
TGTGCCATCAGTGAGTCTATGGGAGTGGACGAGCAGTACTTC
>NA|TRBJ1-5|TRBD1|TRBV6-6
CASRETGGVNNQPQHF
TGTGCCAGCAGAGAAACAGGGGGCGTAAACAATCAGCCCCAGCATTTT
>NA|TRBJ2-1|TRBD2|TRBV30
CAWSVGTSGYNEQFF
TGTGCCTGGAGTGTAGGGACTAGCGGATACAATGAGCAGTTCTTC
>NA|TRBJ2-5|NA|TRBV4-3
CASSQDLVGRTQETQYF
TGCGCCAGCAGCCAAGATTTAGTAGGGAGAACCCAAGAGACCCAGTACTTC
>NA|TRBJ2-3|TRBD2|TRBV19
CASLSSGGPGDTQYF
TGTGCCAGTCTCTCTAGCGGGGGGCCAGGGGATACGCAGTATTTT
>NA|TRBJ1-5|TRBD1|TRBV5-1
CASSPAGQGNQPQHF
TGCGCCAGCAGCCCAGCAGGACAGGGCAATCAGCCCCAGCATTTT
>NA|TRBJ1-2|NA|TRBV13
CASSRGETGGYTF
TGTGCCAGCAGCAGAGGGGAAACTGGTGGCTACACCTTC
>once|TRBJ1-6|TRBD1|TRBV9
CASSAGQGTNSPLHF
TGTGCCAGCAGCGCCGGACAGGGGACGAATTCACCCCTCCACTTT
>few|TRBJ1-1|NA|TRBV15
CATSGGVWAFF
TGTGCCACCAGCGGAGGGGTGTGGGCTTTCTTT
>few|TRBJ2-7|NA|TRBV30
CAWSVSGYEQYF
TGTGCCTGGAGTGTATCCGGCTACGAGCAGTACTTC
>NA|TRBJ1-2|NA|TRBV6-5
CASSPGAGTNYGYTF
TGTGCCAGCAGCCCAGGGGCAGGGACTAACTATGGCTACACCTTC
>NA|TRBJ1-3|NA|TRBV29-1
CSVEGVRGAGNTIYF
TGCAGCGTTGAGGGGGTCAGGGGAGCTGGAAACACCATATATTTT